Following are 31 T cell receptor beta chains from one sample sequenced in a study of T-cell reconstitution after alpha-beta-depleted transplantation in children (dated by TCRdb to 2015 to 2016). Library generation was performed with PCR. TCRdb shows the sequencer as Illumina HiSeq 2500. Molecular barcoding was employed in the preparation of TCR libraries, with unique molecular identifiers being used to normalize TCRbeta repertoire quantification. The public reads were run again by TCRdb, first through fastp at Q25 and then through MiXCR, and only productive beta chains were kept. Each entry merges the rows of one CDR3 protein and shows their most common DNA and genes. This sample is represented by 150,000 to 200,000 distinct CDR3 sequences; roughly 6.8% of them were singletons. The leading ten clones occupy approximately 3% of the sample. Sequences were derived from PBMCs from the stem cell graft donor, sampled from the stem cell graft. These receptors all stem from a human donor who donated a stem cell graft to a child with Wiskott-Aldrich syndrome.

This clonotype came up many times. V and J are TRBV6-1 and TRBJ2-1, with a tentative D call TRBD2 (6 bases). The CDR3 sequence is 15 residues long. Trimming cost V 7 bases and J 5 bases, with 18 bases left between them. Germline CDR1 reads MNHNS; CDR2 reads SASEGT. The CDR3, as DNA: TGTGCCAGCATCTTGGGGGGAGCTGGGGACAATGAGCAGTTCTTC. It is translated as CASILGGAGDNEQFF.

V usage is TRBV14 and J usage is TRBJ2-3, with D hard to call. Per the germline V gene, CDR1 is SGHDN and CDR2 is FVKESK. Deletions cut 1 base from V and 1 base from J, with 6 bases between. There are 14 residues in the CDR3. The CDR3 sequence: CASSQGPGTDTQYF. Written as DNA, the CDR3 is TGTGCCAGCAGCCAAGGTCCGGGCACAGATACGCAGTATTTT.

This clonotype has ten or more counts. This chain joins TRBV29-1 and TRBJ1-3; possibly TRBD1 for D (5 bases). Germline-derived CDR1 and CDR2 are SQVTM and ANQGSEA. The CDR3 is 14 residues long. Trimming pared 7 bases from V and 0 bases from J, leaving 13 bases between. Here the CDR3 DNA reads TGCAGCGCCACAGGAGTGGCCTCTGGAAACACCATATATTTT. This sequence encodes CSATGVASGNTIYF.

This clonotype occurred many times. This rearrangement joins TRBV4-1 to TRBJ2-5, with 9 bases identical to TRBD1. CDR1 MGHRA and CDR2 YSYEKL come from the germline V gene. The CDR3 loop spans 15 amino acids. V was clipped by 5 bases and J by 8 bases; unmatched bases: 12. CDR3 sequence: CASSNIPGTGPTQYF. The CDR3, as DNA: TGCGCCAGCAGCAACATACCCGGGACAGGGCCCACCCAGTACTTC.

Ten or more counts support this clonotype. The genes are TRBV7-9 and TRBJ2-1; 8 nucleotides agree with TRBD1. The CDR3 loop spans 15 amino acids. Germline V gene data show CDR1 as SEHNR and CDR2 as FQNEAQ (reference sequence). Losses at the gene ends were 6 bases for V and 5 bases for J; bases not matched to a gene: 9. The DNA for the CDR3 is TGTGCCAGCAGGCCCCCAGGGGGCGTTAACAATGAGCAGTTCTTC. Its translation: CASRPPGGVNNEQFF.

This clonotype has only a few counts. The chain has TRBV2 and TRBJ1-6; 9 bases fit TRBD1. This CDR3 has 14 amino acids. The ends lost 7 bases at V and 9 bases at J; junction bases unmatched: 7. Germline assignment: CDR1 SNHLY and CDR2 FYNNEI. The CDR3 protein is CASTYRGQSSPLHF. CDR3 bases: TGTGCCAGCACTTACAGGGGGCAGAGTTCACCCCTCCACTTT. The complete variable domain, with remaining parts taken from reference TRBV2 and TRBJ1-6, reads EPEVTQTPSHQVTQMGQEVILRCVPISNHLYFYWYRQILGQKVEFLVSFYNNEISEKSEIFDDQFSVERPDGSNFTLKIRSTKLEDSAMYFCASTYRGQSSPLHFGNGTRLTVT.

This clonotype has just a few counts. The genes are TRBV7-2 and TRBJ1-1; D is unresolved. The germline V and J ends were trimmed by 5 bases and 7 bases, with 14 bases remaining between them. CDR1 is SGHTA and CDR2 is FQGNSA in the germline V gene. CDR3 length: 13 amino acids. The CDR3 protein is CASSRRAGYEAFF. The CDR3 nucleotides are TGTGCCAGCAGCCGGAGGGCGGGTTATGAAGCTTTCTTT. Complete variable domain (other parts from reference TRBV7-2 and TRBJ1-1): GAGVSQSPSNKVTEKGKDVELRCDPISGHTALYWYRQSLGQGLEFLIYFQGNSAPDKSGLPSDRFSAERTGGSVSTLTIQRTQQEDSAVYLCASSRRAGYEAFFGQGTRLTVV.

This chain connects TRBV7-6 to TRBJ2-2; no clear D gene. Trimming left V 1 base short and J 1 base short, with 22 bases between. The CDR3 contains 20 residues. The germline V gene has CDR1 SGHVS and CDR2 FNYEAQ. CDR3 sequence: CASSLGHKGTATMNTGELFF. CDR3 in DNA: TGTGCCAGCAGCTTAGGCCACAAGGGCACAGCAACAATGAACACCGGGGAGCTGTTTTTT.

This clonotype was picked up many times. In DNA, the CDR3 is TGCAGTGCTAGAGATCGACTAGCGGGAAGGGAGACCCAGTACTTC. Protein: CSARDRLAGRETQYF. This rearrangement joins TRBV20-1 to TRBJ2-5; 11 bases are a match to TRBD2. There are 15 residues in the CDR3. V gave up 0 bases and J gave up 5 bases; unmatched junction bases: 5. From germline, CDR1 is DFQATT and CDR2 SNEGSKA (reference sequence).

This chain links TRBV28 with TRBJ1-4; D unresolved. Trimming took off 8 bases at V and 7 bases at J, with 14 bases between the two ends. This CDR3 region has 13 residues. In germline, CDR1 is MDHEN, CDR2 SYDVKM. CDR3 sequence reads: CASGRQYVEKLFF. For the CDR3, the DNA is TGTGCCAGCGGAAGGCAGTACGTTGAAAAACTGTTTTTT.

This clonotype was recorded at least ten times. This chain connects TRBV6-1 to TRBJ2-7; tentatively, D is TRBD2 (6 bases). The germline CDR1 and CDR2 sequences are MNHNS and SASEGT. The CDR3 has 16 residues. V shed 6 bases and J shed 4 bases, with 22 bases lying between them. CDR3 DNA sequence: TGTGCCAGCAGCCACGCGGCCTCAGGGAGCGGGTACGAGCAGTACTTC. Its translation is CASSHAASGSGYEQYF.

This clonotype occurred many times. This sequence joins TRBV20-1 and TRBJ1-2; D uncertain. V was pared by 3 bases and J by 6 bases, with 8 bases between. CDR1 is DFQATT and CDR2 is SNEGSKA in the germline V gene (reference sequence). This CDR3 is built from 11 residues. The CDR3 loop is CSASGWNGYTF. The CDR3 DNA reads as TGCAGTGCTAGCGGATGGAATGGCTACACCTTC.

The J gene is TRBJ1-5, the V gene TRBV20-1; weak D call: TRBD1 (6 bases). V lost 4 bases, J lost 1 base, and 11 bases lay in between. This CDR3 is built from 14 residues. Germline V gives CDR1 DFQATT, CDR2 SNEGSKA (reference sequence). The CDR3 DNA is TGCAGTGCTAACAGGGTTGAAAGCAATCAGCCCCAGCATTTT. Protein: CSANRVESNQPQHF.

Only a few counts were recorded for this clonotype. This chain uses TRBV11-3 with TRBJ2-3; no definite D call. V was pared by 6 bases and J by 1 base, with 14 bases between. The CDR3 loop spans 15 amino acids. Per germline, CDR1 SGHNT and CDR2 YENEEA. The CDR3 bases are TGTGCCAGCAGATATCAGGACCAACGCACAGATACGCAGTATTTT. Its protein is CASRYQDQRTDTQYF.

The gene calls are TRBV18 and TRBJ2-6; D remains unclear. V gave up 0 bases and J gave up 4 bases, with 4 bases separating them. Germline V gene sequence: CDR1 KGHSH, CDR2 LQKENI. The CDR3 totals 14 residues. The CDR3 spells CASSPPRGANVLTF. In DNA form, the CDR3 reads TGTGCCAGCTCACCACCCCGCGGGGCCAACGTCCTGACTTTC.

This clonotype occurred many times. This rearrangement joins TRBV29-1 to TRBJ2-7; 15 positions agree with TRBD2. V was pared by 6 bases and J by 0 bases, with 6 bases of the junction left unmatched. Germline V CDR1 and CDR2: SQVTM, ANQGSEA. The CDR3 is 16 residues long. In nucleotides, the CDR3 is TGCAGCGTCTCGGGACTAGCGGGAGGCCCCTCCTACGAGCAGTACTTC. Residues: CSVSGLAGGPSYEQYF.

This clonotype was detected many times. J is TRBJ1-5 and V is TRBV20-1, with D possibly matching TRBD1 (6 bases). Trimming stripped 4 bases from V and 1 base from J, with 20 bases between. Germline values: CDR1 DFQATT, CDR2 SNEGSKA (reference sequence). The CDR3 is made up of 17 amino acids. The CDR3: CSATTGVRGSSNQPQHF. CDR3 in DNA: TGCAGTGCTACGACAGGAGTCAGGGGTTCAAGCAATCAGCCCCAGCATTTT.

This clonotype showed up many times. The chain carries TRBV20-1 and TRBJ2-7, with TRBD1 matching over 7 bases. The length of the CDR3 is 12 residues. Per germline, CDR1 DFQATT and CDR2 SNEGSKA (reference sequence). The J segment lost 3 bases and the V segment lost 5 bases, leaving 4 bases of the junction unmatched. The CDR3 bases are TGCAGTGCTTCCGACAGGGACTACGAGCAGTACTTC. It translates to CSASDRDYEQYF.

This clonotype was detected many times. The rearrangement links TRBV20-1 to TRBJ2-7; 8 bases line up with TRBD1. Trimming cost V 6 bases and J 7 bases; bases outside gene matches: 5. Germline loops: CDR1 DFQATT, CDR2 SNEGSKA (reference sequence). This CDR3 comprises 11 residues. The CDR3 protein is CSASRQGEQYF. The DNA for the CDR3 is TGCAGTGCCTCCCGACAGGGGGAGCAGTACTTC.

This clonotype was observed at least ten times. This chain joins TRBV28 and TRBJ1-1; TRBD1 matches 10 bases. Germline assignment: CDR1 MDHEN and CDR2 SYDVKM. This CDR3 region has 13 residues. V dropped 6 bases and J dropped 8; count of bases not matched to a gene: 6. The DNA of the CDR3 is TGTGCCAGCAGGGGACAGGGGTATACCGAAGCTTTCTTT. Protein product: CASRGQGYTEAFF.

This clonotype was counted ten times or more. The chain uses TRBV5-6 and TRBJ2-5; a weak D match, TRBD2 (6 bases). V was pared by 0 bases and J by 5 bases, with 14 bases between. Germline V gene sequence: CDR1 SGHDT, CDR2 YYEEEE. The CDR3 runs to 15 residues. The CDR3 nucleotides are TGTGCCAGCAGCTTGGCGGCGGGAAGGATGGAGACCCAGTACTTC. The encoded protein is CASSLAAGRMETQYF.

The chain is built from TRBV20-1 and TRBJ2-3; no reliable D call. V lost 5 bases, J lost 1 base, and 7 bases lay in between. This CDR3 has 12 amino acids. Germline loops: CDR1 DFQATT, CDR2 SNEGSKA (reference sequence). CDR3 protein: CSAGSGTDTQYF. The CDR3 coding sequence is TGCAGTGCTGGGTCGGGCACAGATACGCAGTATTTT.

There are many counts of this clonotype. The J gene is TRBJ2-5, the V gene TRBV15, with D maybe TRBD1 (7 bases). Germline CDR1 is LNHNV and CDR2 is YYDKDF (reference sequence). CDR3 size: 15 residues. The ends were cut back, 3 bases at V and 5 bases at J, with 16 bases in the middle. The CDR3 nucleotides read TGTGCCACCAGCAGGCGGGGACAGCGAGAGGAGACCCAGTACTTC. Encoded protein: CATSRRGQREETQYF.

This clonotype was detected ten times or more. This rearrangement joins TRBV12-3 or TRBV12-4 to TRBJ2-6, with D possibly being TRBD2 (5 bases). The germline V and J ends were trimmed by 10 bases and 0 bases, with 7 bases remaining between them. The CDR3 loop spans 13 amino acids. CDR3 nucleotide sequence: TGTGCCACTCGGGACTCTGGGGCCAACGTCCTGACTTTC. Its protein is CATRDSGANVLTF.

This clonotype was observed many times. V usage is TRBV15 and J usage is TRBJ2-1; 8 positions match TRBD1. Germline V gene data show CDR1 as LNHNV and CDR2 as YYDKDF (reference sequence). CDR3 length: 22 amino acids. J gave up 4 bases and V 5 bases, and 28 bases lay outside the gene matches. The CDR3 spells CATSPPTFGTGAEGSTYNEQFF. The CDR3 DNA sequence: TGTGCCACCAGCCCCCCCACCTTTGGGACAGGCGCCGAGGGGTCCACATACAATGAGCAGTTCTTC.

This clonotype showed up many times. V and J are TRBV20-1 and TRBJ2-7; unclear D gene. The CDR3 sequence is 13 residues long. The V and J ends lost 6 bases and 0 bases respectively, with 12 bases between them. The germline gives CDR1 DFQATT, CDR2 SNEGSKA (reference sequence). For the CDR3, the DNA is TGCAGTGCCCCCCCGAGTAGCTCCTACGAGCAGTACTTC. It translates to CSAPPSSSYEQYF.

The CDR3 DNA reads as TGTGCCAGCAGCGTCATGGCTGTGGGGGGCTACACCGGGGAGCTGTTTTTT. It translates to CASSVMAVGGYTGELFF. The rearrangement joins TRBV7-8 to TRBJ2-2; D may be TRBD1 or TRBD2 (6 bases each). Germline loops: CDR1 SGHVS, CDR2 FQNEAQ. The CDR3 loop spans 17 amino acids. V lost 5 bases and J 3 bases, leaving 19 bases between the germline ends.

This clonotype was recorded at least ten times. The rearrangement joins TRBV20-1 to TRBJ2-5, with D unresolved. Trimming shortened V by 3 bases and J by 1 base, and 9 bases separated the two germline ends. The CDR3 contains 13 residues. The V gene's germline CDR1 is DFQATT and CDR2 SNEGSKA (reference sequence). The CDR3 nucleotides are TGCAGTGCTAGGAGGCTGGGCCAAGAGACCCAGTACTTC. It yields the protein CSARRLGQETQYF.

This clonotype has ten or more counts. V is TRBV5-1 and J is TRBJ2-2, with 9 bases fitting TRBD2. The ends lost 0 bases at V and 0 bases at J; junction bases unmatched: 3. Looked up from germline, CDR1 is SGHRS and CDR2 is YFSETQ. There are 17 residues in the CDR3. The CDR3 bases are TGCGCCAGCAGCTTGGAAGGCGGGAGGGCGAACACCGGGGAGCTGTTTTTT. Its translation is CASSLEGGRANTGELFF.

Ten or more counts support this clonotype. The genes are TRBV2 and TRBJ1-5; no definite D call. Germline CDR1 SNHLY, CDR2 FYNNEI. V lost 5 bases, J lost 2 bases, and 7 bases lay in between. The CDR3 is made up of 13 amino acids. CDR3 in amino acids: CASSYYGNQPQHF. CDR3 coding DNA: TGTGCCAGCAGTTATTACGGCAATCAGCCCCAGCATTTT.

V and J are TRBV30 and TRBJ2-2; 8 positions agree with TRBD2. The CDR3 length is 15 residues. The trim removed 1 base at V and 3 bases at J, leaving 4 bases unmatched. Germline lookup yields CDR1 GTSNPN and CDR2 SVGIG (reference sequence). CDR3 residues: CAWSGLAGHTGELFF. The CDR3 nucleotides are TGTGCCTGGAGTGGATTAGCGGGGCACACCGGGGAGCTGTTTTTT.